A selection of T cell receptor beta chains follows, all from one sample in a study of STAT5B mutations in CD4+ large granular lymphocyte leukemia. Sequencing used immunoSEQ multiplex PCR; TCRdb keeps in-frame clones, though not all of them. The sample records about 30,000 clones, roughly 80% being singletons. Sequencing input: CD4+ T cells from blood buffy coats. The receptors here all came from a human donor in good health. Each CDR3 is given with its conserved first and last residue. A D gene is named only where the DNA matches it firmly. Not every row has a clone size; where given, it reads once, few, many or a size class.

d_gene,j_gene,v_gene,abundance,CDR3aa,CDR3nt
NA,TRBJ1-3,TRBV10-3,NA,CAIQNGTHSGNTIYF,TGTGCCATCCAGAATGGGACCCACTCTGGAAACACCATATATTTT
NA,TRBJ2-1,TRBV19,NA,CASSIYRLNEQFF,TGTGCCAGTAGTATATACCGTCTTAATGAGCAGTTCTTC
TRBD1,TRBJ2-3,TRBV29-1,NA,CSADRASTDTQYF,TGCAGCGCTGACAGGGCTAGCACAGATACGCAGTATTTT
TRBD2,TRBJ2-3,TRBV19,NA,CASRTSGGTDTQYF,TGTGCCAGTCGGACTAGCGGGGGAACAGATACGCAGTATTTT
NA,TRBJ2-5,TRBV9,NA,CASSVDETQYF,TGTGCCAGCAGCGTAGACGAGACCCAGTACTTC
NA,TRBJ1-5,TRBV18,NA,CASSPESSNQPQHF,TGTGCCAGCTCACCAGAATCGAGCAATCAGCCCCAGCATTTT
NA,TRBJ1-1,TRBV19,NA,CASTLTANTEAFF,TGTGCCAGTACTCTGACAGCGAACACTGAAGCTTTCTTT
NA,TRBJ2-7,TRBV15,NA,CATSRDRGSSSREQYF,TGTGCCACCAGCAGAGATCGGGGCAGTTCTTCGAGGGAGCAGTACTTC
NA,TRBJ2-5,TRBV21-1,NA,CASSNLLNQETQYF,TGTGCCAGCAGCAATCTACTGAACCAAGAGACCCAGTACTTC
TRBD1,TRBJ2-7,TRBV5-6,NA,CASSYRGLSYEQYF,TGTGCCAGCAGCTACAGGGGTCTCTCCTACGAGCAGTACTTC
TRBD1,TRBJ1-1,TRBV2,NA,CASRGQVSNTEAFF,TGTGCCAGCAGGGGACAGGTATCGAACACTGAAGCTTTCTTT
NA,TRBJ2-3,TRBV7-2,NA,CASSLGRSTDTQYF,TGTGCCAGCAGCTTAGGGCGGTCCACAGATACGCAGTATTTT
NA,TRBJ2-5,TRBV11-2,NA,CASSLGIEETQYF,TGTGCCAGCAGCTTAGGGATCGAAGAGACCCAGTACTTC
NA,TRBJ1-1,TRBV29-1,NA,CSVVGTENTGAFF,TGCAGCGTTGTGGGTACAGAGAACACTGGAGCTTTCTTT
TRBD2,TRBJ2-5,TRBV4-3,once,CASSQDSGGRGETQYF,TGCGCCAGCAGCCAAGACTCGGGGGGGAGAGGGGAGACCCAGTACTTC
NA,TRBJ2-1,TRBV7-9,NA,CASSLISNEQFF,TGTGCCAGCAGCTTGATAAGCAATGAGCAGTTCTTC
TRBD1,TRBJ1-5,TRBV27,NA,CASSSGTGGGGNQPQHF,TGTGCCAGCAGCTCCGGGACAGGGGGAGGTGGGAATCAGCCCCAGCATTTT
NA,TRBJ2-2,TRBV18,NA,CASSPTGYGTGELFF,TGTGCCAGCTCACCTACAGGATATGGAACCGGGGAGCTGTTTTTT
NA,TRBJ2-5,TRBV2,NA,CASSEGRAGTFETQYF,TGTGCCAGCAGCGAGGGCAGGGCAGGTACCTTCGAGACCCAGTACTTC
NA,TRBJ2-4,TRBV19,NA,CASNNNLLAKNIQYF,TGTGCCAGTAATAACAATTTGCTAGCCAAAAACATTCAGTACTTC
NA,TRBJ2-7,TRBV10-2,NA,CASSLQLKYEQYF,TGCGCCAGTAGCCTACAACTTAAGTACGAGCAGTACTTC
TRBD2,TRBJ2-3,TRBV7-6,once,CASSATYGTSGGVTDTQYF,TGTGCCAGCAGCGCGACCTACGGGACTAGCGGGGGGGTCACAGATACGCAGTATTTT